The T cell receptor (beta chain) described here comes from a study of regulatory T cells in long-lasting Graves disease. Time point defined: persistent/refractory GD, antithyroid drugs over 5 years with positive TRAb. Extracted RNA from PBMCs served as the source of the TCR library. Construction of the TCR beta libraries employed iRepertoire HTBI primers in conjunction with Arm-PCR of CDR3 regions. MiXCR, applied by TCRdb to the multiplex PCR reads, yields one record per CDR3 protein. The sample yields roughly 400,000 distinct CDR3 sequences, 21% seen once. The CDR3 is 16 amino acids. The trim removed 6 bases at V and 1 base at J, leaving 7 bases unmatched. Germline CDR1 reads KGHSH; CDR2 reads LQKENI.

Source: peripheral blood mononuclear cells (PBMCs), taken when the disease was refractory, from a patient treated with antithyroid drugs. The gene calls are TRBV18 and TRBJ2-5, with TRBD2 identical over 11 bases. The source is a female donor with Graves disease. CDR3 loop: CASSRLAGYSQETQYF. CDR3 nucleotides: TGTGCCAGCTCTCGACTAGCGGGATACAGCCAAGAGACCCAGTACTTC. Full variable domain (remainder filled in from reference TRBV18 and TRBJ2-5): NAGVMQNPRHLVRRRGQEARLRCSPMKGHSHVYWYRQLPEEGLKFMVYLQKENIIDESGMPKERFSAEFPKEGPSILRIQQVVRGDSAAYFCASSRLAGYSQETQYFGPGTRLLVL.